This T cell receptor beta chain was recovered during a study of blood T cells in healthy people across ages. The CDR3 sequence is 10 residues long. Germline CDR1 reads MNHNS; CDR2 reads SASEGT. V was cut by 8 bases and J by 8 bases, with 9 bases left in between. PCR was performed a second time for about 7 to 11 cycles using a sample-barcoded 5' primer and a J-beta primer mix. Unique molecular identifiers of 12 random nucleotides labeled each cDNA. Each sample provided no less than 2.5 million CDR3-containing paired-end reads. TCRdb re-called the 5' RACE reads with MiXCR, one entry per CDR3 protein. The repertoire holds some 750,000 distinct CDR3 sequences, with 22% as singletons.

The receptor was derived from a man in his 70s in good health. The gene calls are TRBV6-1 and TRBJ1-2, with D possibly matching TRBD1 (6 bases). Sequencing was done on a sample of blood. CDR3 loop: CASPQGGYTF. CDR3 coding DNA: TGTGCCAGCCCTCAGGGGGGCTACACCTTC.